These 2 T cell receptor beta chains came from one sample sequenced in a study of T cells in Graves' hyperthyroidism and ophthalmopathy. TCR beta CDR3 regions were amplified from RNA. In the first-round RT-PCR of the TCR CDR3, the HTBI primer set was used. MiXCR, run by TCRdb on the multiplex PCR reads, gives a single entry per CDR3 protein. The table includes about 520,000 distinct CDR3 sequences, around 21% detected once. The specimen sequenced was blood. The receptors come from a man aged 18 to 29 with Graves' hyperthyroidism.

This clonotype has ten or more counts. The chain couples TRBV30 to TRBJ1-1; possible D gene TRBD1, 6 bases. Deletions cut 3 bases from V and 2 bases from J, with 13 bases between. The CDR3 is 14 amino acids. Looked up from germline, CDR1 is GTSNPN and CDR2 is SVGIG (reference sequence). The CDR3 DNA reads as TGTGCCTGGAGCGTAGGGACACCTAACACTGAAGCTTTCTTT. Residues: CAWSVGTPNTEAFF.

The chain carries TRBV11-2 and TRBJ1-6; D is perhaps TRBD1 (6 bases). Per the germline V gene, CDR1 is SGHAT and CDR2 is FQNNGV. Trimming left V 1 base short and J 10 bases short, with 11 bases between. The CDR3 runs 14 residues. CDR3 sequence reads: CASSLGRQGSPLHF. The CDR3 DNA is TGTGCCAGCAGCTTAGGGAGGCAGGGGTCACCCCTCCACTTT.